Below, one TCR beta chain is given with its context. The table came from immunoSEQ multiplex PCR; TCRdb's copy has only in-frame clones and leaves some out. The repertoire holds about 33,000 clones, with around 85% as singletons. This entry comes from a study of blood T cell repertoires in COVID-19. V was clipped by 5 bases and J by 3 bases; unmatched bases: 6. The CDR3 is 14 residues long. CDR1 and CDR2 (germline): MDHEN, SYDVKM. The clonotype comes from a human donor in a cohort sampled during active COVID-19. The source material was peripheral blood. The chain links TRBV28 to TRBJ2-7, with TRBD1 identical over 8 bases. DNA of the CDR3: TGTGCCAGCAGTATCCCACAGGGGGGCTACGAGCAGTACTTC. Its protein is CASSIPQGGYEQYF.